The 29 T cell receptor beta chains below all came from one sample that was sequenced in a study of spatial heterogeneity in lung cancer (dated by TCRdb to between 2018 and 2021). The sample's time point label, decoded: sample taken at primary tumor resection. Without any cell sorting, TCR sequencing was performed on whole RNA extracted either from tumor and nontumor lung tissue or from cryopreserved PBMC samples. Libraries were built with 5' RACE. TCRdb shows the sequencer as NextSeq 500. TCRdb reprocessing: public reads trimmed at Q25 with fastp, clones called with MiXCR, in-frame beta chains kept. Every entry covers one CDR3 protein and lists the most common genes and DNA from its rows. Counted in this sample were nearly 15,000 distinct CDR3 sequences; almost 8% of them appeared once. The ten largest clones represent approximately 36% of the sample. The sequencing used PBMCs, collected at surgery. The receptor source for this set is a female donor with early-stage non-small cell lung cancer.

The chain couples TRBV23-1 to TRBJ2-5; tentative D call: TRBD1 (6 bases). TRBV23-1 is labeled an ORF, and its function is uncertain. The length of the CDR3 is 15 residues. V was cut by 4 bases and J by 4 bases, with 16 bases left in between. CDR3 DNA: TGCGCCAGCAGTCCACGGGGCAGGGGTGGAGAGACCCAGTACTTC. Translation gives CASSPRGRGGETQYF.

There are a few counts of this clonotype. The gene calls are TRBV5-6 and TRBJ2-1, with 8 bases that match TRBD2. The junction had 1 base not matched to a gene; V was cut back by 2 bases and J by 3 bases. The CDR3 runs 14 residues. Germline-derived CDR1 and CDR2 are SGHDT and YYEEEE. The CDR3 loop reads CASSLTSGYNEQFF. The CDR3 DNA is TGTGCCAGCAGCTTAACTAGCGGCTACAATGAGCAGTTCTTC.

A word on this clonotype: A much larger clone lies a single base off, so this may be a read error. The rearrangement links TRBV4-3 to TRBJ2-3, with D tentatively TRBD1 or TRBD2 (6 bases each). Germline V gene lookup returns CDR1 LGHNA and CDR2 YSLEER. Trimming stripped 4 bases from V and 2 bases from J, with 19 bases between. There are 17 residues in the CDR3. CDR3 protein: CASSPRLVGGLTDTQYF. CDR3 bases: TGCGCCAGCAGCCCTCGACTAGTGGGGGGCCTCACAGATACGCAGTATTTT.

The table lists this clonotype with a few counts. The rearrangement uses TRBV10-2 and TRBJ2-6; D is unresolved. Trimming took 7 bases from V and 5 from J, leaving 6 bases between them. The length of the CDR3 is 12 residues. CDR1 WSHSY and CDR2 SAAADI come from the germline V gene. CDR3 residues: CASIDRANVLTF. CDR3 coding DNA: TGCGCCAGCATCGACAGGGCCAACGTCCTGACTTTC.

This clonotype was recorded a few times. This chain joins TRBV7-9 and TRBJ2-7, with D possibly being TRBD1 (6 bases). The V end lost 3 bases, the J end lost 3 bases, and 21 bases lay between the germline ends. The CDR3 spans 17 residues. Per germline, CDR1 SEHNR and CDR2 FQNEAQ (reference sequence). This CDR3 is CASSFYLGHTISYEQYF. Written as DNA, the CDR3 is TGTGCCAGCAGCTTTTACCTGGGACATACTATTAGCTACGAGCAGTACTTC.

This clonotype has a count of ten or more. The chain carries TRBV3-1 and TRBJ2-7, with 14 positions matching TRBD2. The CDR3 runs to 17 residues. V was pared by 4 bases and J by 0 bases, with 5 bases of the junction left unmatched. Germline V gives CDR1 LGHDT, CDR2 YNNKEL (reference sequence). For the CDR3, the DNA is TGTGCCAGCAGCCCCACGGGGACTAGCGGGGGCTCCTACGAGCAGTACTTC. The encoded protein is CASSPTGTSGGSYEQYF.

Many counts were recorded for this clonotype. The V and J genes are TRBV28 and TRBJ1-1; possible D gene TRBD1, 5 bases. Trimming shortened V by 6 bases and J by 1 base, and 21 bases separated the two germline ends. Germline assignment: CDR1 MDHEN and CDR2 SYDVKM. The CDR3 covers 17 residues. The CDR3 DNA follows: TGTGCCAGCAGCCCCTGGGGGGTTGGAAAAGGGAACACTGAAGCTTTCTTT. Protein sequence: CASSPWGVGKGNTEAFF.

The table lists this clonotype with a few counts. The chain uses TRBV20-1 and TRBJ1-5, with 7 bases that match TRBD1. V lost 3 bases to trimming and J lost 1 base; unmatched junction nucleotides: 3. In germline, CDR1 is DFQATT, CDR2 SNEGSKA (reference sequence). The CDR3 sequence is 14 residues long. The CDR3 DNA sequence: TGCAGTGCTAGTAGACAGGGAAGCAATCAGCCCCAGCATTTT. Amino acids: CSASRQGSNQPQHF.

The sample holds many counts of this clonotype. The V gene is TRBV20-1, the J gene TRBJ1-4, with D unresolved. V lost 6 bases, J lost 8 bases, and 13 bases lay in between. The CDR3 extends over 12 amino acids. Germline CDR1 reads DFQATT; CDR2 reads SNEGSKA (reference sequence). The CDR3 loop reads CSARESSEKLFF. The CDR3 coding sequence is TGCAGTGCCCGGGAATCCAGCGAAAAACTGTTTTTT.

This clonotype was recorded a few times. The chain links TRBV1 to TRBJ1-1; TRBD1 was called by the table and not checked on the DNA. TRBV1 is recorded as a pseudogene. This CDR3 comprises 14 residues. The CDR3 nucleotides read TGCACCAGCAGCCGCCGACAGGATGAAGCTGAAGCTTTCTTT. Amino acid sequence: CTSSRRQDEAEAFF.

This clonotype showed up many times. V and J are TRBV6-1 and TRBJ1-6, with 8 positions matching TRBD1. V shed 4 bases, J shed 7 bases, and the junction held 6 bases outside the gene matches. In germline, CDR1 is MNHNS, CDR2 SASEGT. CDR3 size: 15 residues. In DNA, the CDR3 is TGTGCCAGCAGTGCTCCGGGACAGGACAATTCACCCCTCCACTTT. It specifies CASSAPGQDNSPLHF.

This clonotype has more than one count but fewer than ten. The gene calls are TRBV20-1 and TRBJ1-5; no firm D call. From germline, CDR1 is DFQATT and CDR2 SNEGSKA (reference sequence). The CDR3 totals 15 residues. V lost 4 bases to trimming and J lost 7 bases, with 20 bases between them. CDR3 amino acids: CSAKALEVGGQPQHF. The CDR3, as DNA: TGCAGTGCTAAAGCTCTCGAAGTCGGCGGACAGCCCCAGCATTTT.

This clonotype was counted ten times or more. The rearrangement joins TRBV20-1 to TRBJ1-1; D is possibly TRBD1 (5 bases). The length of the CDR3 is 14 residues. The ends were cut back, 0 bases at V and 3 bases at J, with 11 bases in the middle. In germline, CDR1 is DFQATT, CDR2 SNEGSKA (reference sequence). DNA for the CDR3: TGCAGTGCTAGAGATCCAGGGCTCGACACTGAAGCTTTCTTT. As protein: CSARDPGLDTEAFF.

This clonotype was detected many times. This rearrangement joins TRBV7-9 to TRBJ1-2, with D tentatively TRBD1 (5 bases). From germline, CDR1 is SEHNR and CDR2 FQNEAQ (reference sequence). This CDR3 has 14 amino acids. V lost 1 base and J 2 bases, leaving 8 bases between the germline ends. In DNA, the CDR3 is TGTGCCAGCAGCTTAGAGACAGCCAACTATGGCTACACCTTC. The encoded protein is CASSLETANYGYTF. The whole variable domain, remainder taken from reference TRBV7-9 and TRBJ1-2, is DTGVSQNPRHKITKRGQNVTFRCDPISEHNRLYWYRQTLGQGPEFLTYFQNEAQLEKSRLLSDRFSAERPKGSFSTLEIQRTEQGDSAMYLCASSLETANYGYTFGSGTRLTVV.

At least ten counts were recorded for this clonotype. The chain carries TRBV25-1 and TRBJ2-2; maybe TRBD1 (6 bases). CDR3 length: 16 amino acids. Germline CDR1 MGHDK, CDR2 SYGVNS. Between the trimmed V and J ends, which lost 1 base and 3 bases, there was a span of 12 bases. CDR3 amino acids: CASSESATGDTGELFF. CDR3 sequence (DNA): TGTGCCAGCAGTGAATCGGCGACAGGAGACACCGGGGAGCTGTTTTTT.

This clonotype was counted many times. The V call is TRBV29-1, the J call TRBJ2-2; TRBD2 aligns across 10 bases. Losses at the gene ends were 8 bases for V and 2 bases for J; bases not matched to a gene: 11. Germline V gives CDR1 SQVTM, CDR2 ANQGSEA. The CDR3 consists of 16 residues. CDR3 sequence (DNA): TGCAGCACAGCCCGGACTAGCGGACCAAACACCGGGGAGCTGTTTTTT. Protein sequence: CSTARTSGPNTGELFF.

At least ten counts were recorded for this clonotype. The chain joins TRBV7-2 to TRBJ1-3; maybe TRBD1 (5 bases). This CDR3 region has 12 residues. V was cut by 6 bases and J by 8 bases, with 11 bases left in between. Germline V lookup: CDR1 SGHTA, CDR2 FQGNSA. The CDR3, as DNA: TGTGCCAGCAGTTTGGGGACGGACACCATATATTTT. It encodes CASSLGTDTIYF.

This clonotype appeared many times. This chain uses TRBV7-9 with TRBJ2-7, with D perhaps matching TRBD1 (6 bases). V gave up 0 bases and J gave up 0 bases, with 12 bases separating them. The CDR3 sequence is 16 residues long. Germline V gene data show CDR1 as SEHNR and CDR2 as FQNEAQ (reference sequence). The CDR3 DNA sequence: TGTGCCAGCAGCTTAGCGACAGGAGGACGCTCCTACGAGCAGTACTTC. It encodes CASSLATGGRSYEQYF.

This clonotype was observed many times. The rearrangement uses TRBV7-6 and TRBJ1-2; D is perhaps TRBD1 (5 bases). Trimming removed 4 bases from V and 5 bases from J, with 11 bases in between. Per the germline V gene, CDR1 is SGHVS and CDR2 is FNYEAQ. The CDR3 sequence is 13 residues long. The CDR3 spells CASSSVGDYGYTF. In DNA, the CDR3 is TGTGCCAGCAGCTCTGTGGGGGATTATGGCTACACCTTC. Variable domain in full (rest from reference TRBV7-6 and TRBJ1-2): GAGVSQSPRYKVTKRGQDVALRCDPISGHVSLYWYRQALGQGPEFLTYFNYEAQQDKSGLPNDRFSAERPEGSISTLTIQRTEQRDSAMYRCASSSVGDYGYTFGSGTRLTVV.

This clonotype showed up just a few times. This chain uses TRBV25-1 with TRBJ2-7; D is ambiguous. The CDR3 sequence is 13 residues long. V gave up 1 base and J gave up 0 bases, with 4 bases separating them. Per germline, CDR1 MGHDK and CDR2 SYGVNS. CDR3 amino acids: CASSEWGSYEQYF. CDR3 DNA: TGTGCCAGCAGTGAATGGGGCTCCTACGAGCAGTACTTC.

This clonotype has at least ten counts. The chain couples TRBV19 to TRBJ1-1; D is unclear. Germline values: CDR1 LNHDA, CDR2 SQIVND (reference sequence). This CDR3 comprises 11 residues. V was shortened by 9 bases and J by 4 bases, with 9 bases between the two germline ends. CDR3 loop: CASVGSTEAFF. The CDR3 DNA sequence: TGTGCCAGCGTGGGGAGCACTGAAGCTTTCTTT.

This sequence joins TRBV20-1 and TRBJ2-2, with D possibly matching TRBD2 (7 bases). Germline lookup yields CDR1 DFQATT and CDR2 SNEGSKA (reference sequence). CDR3 length equals 14 residues. V shed 5 bases and J shed 4 bases, with 14 bases lying between them. CDR3 sequence (DNA): TGCAGTGCTCCCAGGGGCGGGGGCACCGGGGAGCTGTTTTTT. It is translated as CSAPRGGGTGELFF.

In its sample, this clonotype is medium-sized (0.01 to 0.1%). The chain has TRBV12-3 or TRBV12-4 and TRBJ2-1; D unresolved. V was clipped by 6 bases and J by 2 bases, with 8 bases between them. The CDR3 covers 13 residues. CDR3 nucleotides: TGTGCCAGCAGGTCGCCGGCCTACAATGAGCAGTTCTTC. It is translated as CASRSPAYNEQFF.

There are many counts of this clonotype. One end of the junction does not line up with germline, which may come from a read error. The chain uses TRBV28 and TRBJ2-4; 9 bases agree with TRBD2. The CDR3 is 13 residues long. CDR1 and CDR2 from the germline V gene are MDHEN and SYDVKM. The CDR3 is CASSLTQTSGQLF. Here the CDR3 DNA reads TGTGCCAGCAGTCTTACCCAGACTAGCGGACAGCTCTTC. Combining the CDR3 with reference TRBV28 and TRBJ2-4 gives the whole variable domain DVKVTQSSRYLVKRTGEKVFLECVQDMDHENMFWYRQDPGLGLRLIYFSYDVKMKEKGDIPEGYSVSREKKERFSLILESASTNQTSMYLCASSLTQTSGQLFGAGTRLSVL.

This clonotype occurred many times. The chain joins TRBV24-1 to TRBJ2-5, with 7 bases aligning to TRBD2. The CDR3 is 16 amino acids. V shed 2 bases and J 7 bases; nucleotides not matched to a gene: 12. Germline CDR1 and CDR2: KGHDR and SFDVKD. Written as DNA, the CDR3 is TGTGCCACCAGTGATTCGGCCCCCGGCGGGAGTGCGACCCAGTACTTC. The encoded protein is CATSDSAPGGSATQYF.

This clonotype was seen a few times. CDR3 coding DNA: TGTGCCAGCTCACCACCGAGACAGGGTCGTAATCAGCCCCAGCATTTT. Translating gives CASSPPRQGRNQPQHF. The gene calls are TRBV18 and TRBJ1-5, with 7 bases that match TRBD1. Unmatched junction bases numbered 6, after V lost 0 bases and J lost 4 bases. This CDR3 spans 16 amino acids. CDR1 KGHSH and CDR2 LQKENI come from the germline V gene. The variable domain in full, with the rest retrieved from reference TRBV18 and TRBJ1-5, is NAGVMQNPRHLVRRRGQEARLRCSPMKGHSHVYWYRQLPEEGLKFMVYLQKENIIDESGMPKERFSAEFPKEGPSILRIQQVVRGDSAAYFCASSPPRQGRNQPQHFGDGTRLSIL.

This clonotype came up many times. The junction differs from germline at one of its ends, possibly a read error. The chain uses TRBV7-7 and TRBJ2-7; TRBD2 agrees at 15 bases. The germline V gene has CDR1 SSHAT and CDR2 FNYEAQ (reference sequence). This CDR3 contains 20 residues. The CDR3 sequence is CASSLVSWGLAGGRENEQYF. The CDR3 nucleotides read TGTGCTAGCAGCTTAGTATCCTGGGGACTAGCGGGAGGAAGAGAGAACGAGCAGTACTTC.

This clonotype showed up many times. The J gene is TRBJ2-3, the V gene TRBV27; TRBD2 matches 12 bases. This CDR3 spans 15 amino acids. CDR1 is MNHEY and CDR2 is SMNVEV in the germline V gene (reference sequence). With 5 bases clipped from V and 5 bases from J, the junction kept 5 bases outside the gene matches. This chain's CDR3 is CASSHLAGGQDTQYF. Written as DNA, the CDR3 is TGTGCCAGCAGTCACCTAGCGGGGGGGCAAGATACGCAGTATTTT.

This clonotype has more than one count but fewer than ten. This rearrangement joins TRBV10-3 to TRBJ2-3, with TRBD2 matching over 11 bases. Germline V gene sequence: CDR1 ENHRY, CDR2 SYGVKD. This CDR3 has 17 residues. With V trimmed by 4 bases and J by 2 bases, 8 bases remained unmatched. CDR3 loop: CAISGTSGSSNTDTQYF. The DNA of the CDR3 is TGTGCCATCAGTGGGACTAGCGGGTCCTCAAACACAGATACGCAGTATTTT.